These 15 T cell receptor beta chains originate from one sample sequenced in a study of T cell responses to AZD1222 COVID-19 vaccine. Using immunoSEQ multiplex PCR, the repertoire was profiled, and TCRdb retains in-frame clones only, with some absent. The sample has more than 150,000 clones, 85% to 95% seen once. This material consisted of peripheral blood, taken 28 days after the second AZD1222 dose. These receptors all come from an adult who received the AZD1222 COVID-19 vaccine.

The chain is built from TRBV15 and TRBJ1-6; no definite D call. The CDR3 is 15 amino acids. Germline V gene sequence: CDR1 LNHNV, CDR2 YYDKDF (reference sequence). Deletions cut 0 bases from V and 7 bases from J, with 10 bases between. CDR3 DNA sequence: TGTGCCACCAGCAGAGATCCAGGAGGGAATTCACCCCTCCACTTT. It is translated as CATSRDPGGNSPLHF.

The rearrangement joins TRBV5-6 to TRBJ2-5; D possibly corresponds to TRBD2 (5 bases). The CDR3 contains 15 residues. Germline loops: CDR1 SGHDT, CDR2 YYEEEE. The V end was cut by 7 bases, the J end by 5 bases, with 21 bases between. CDR3 sequence (DNA): TGTGCCAGCTACGCAATCCACGGGGTTGGGGAGACCCAGTACTTC. Protein: CASYAIHGVGETQYF.

J is TRBJ2-1 and V is TRBV5-5; TRBD2 aligns across 7 bases. Trimming at V came to 1 base and at J to 8 bases, leaving 9 bases not matched to a gene. This CDR3 is built from 15 residues. Germline values: CDR1 SGHKS, CDR2 YYEKEE (reference sequence). For the CDR3, the DNA is TGTGCCAGCAGCTTGATCACTAGCGTATGGGATGAGCAGTTCTTC. It yields the protein CASSLITSVWDEQFF.

This chain uses TRBV9 with TRBJ2-3; 8 bases line up with TRBD2. Germline V lookup: CDR1 SGDLS, CDR2 YYNGEE. Losses at the gene ends were 0 bases for V and 3 bases for J; bases not matched to a gene: 3. There are 15 residues in the CDR3. This chain's CDR3 is CASSVVASGTDTQYF. The CDR3 region has the DNA TGTGCCAGCAGCGTAGTGGCTAGCGGGACAGATACGCAGTATTTT.

This chain links TRBV6-5 with TRBJ2-1; 7 nucleotides line up with TRBD2. The CDR3 contains 15 residues. Germline V CDR1 and CDR2: MNHEY, SVGAGI. V lost 3 bases, J lost 6 bases, and 8 bases stayed unmatched. The CDR3 loop reads CASSYGAGTLNEQFF. CDR3 bases: TGTGCCAGCAGTTATGGAGCGGGGACCCTCAATGAGCAGTTCTTC.

The rearrangement links TRBV28 to TRBJ2-7; D is perhaps TRBD1 (6 bases). Germline V gene sequence: CDR1 MDHEN, CDR2 SYDVKM. Deletions cut 5 bases from V and 2 bases from J, with 19 bases between. The CDR3 extends over 16 amino acids. The CDR3 protein is CASSGPSTGTPYEQYF. The CDR3, as DNA: TGTGCCAGCAGTGGCCCCTCCACCGGGACACCCTACGAGCAGTACTTC.

This clone has a handful of counts. The chain employs TRBV11-2 and TRBJ2-2, with no clear D. The germline V gene has CDR1 SGHAT and CDR2 FQNNGV. The CDR3 loop spans 13 amino acids. Trimming pared 3 bases from V and 4 bases from J, leaving 6 bases between. DNA of the CDR3: TGTGCCAGCAGCTTTTACAGCACCGGGGAGCTGTTTTTT. Translated, it gives CASSFYSTGELFF.

The J gene is TRBJ1-1, the V gene TRBV19, with D possibly TRBD1 on 5 matching bases. This CDR3 spans 14 amino acids. V was trimmed by 5 bases and J by 3 bases, leaving 13 bases between them. Germline V gene data show CDR1 as LNHDA and CDR2 as SQIVND (reference sequence). Here the CDR3 DNA reads TGTGCCAGTAGTCTGGGGACGGGTGACACTGAAGCTTTCTTT. This gives the protein CASSLGTGDTEAFF.

This clone was detected once. The rearrangement uses TRBV5-6 and TRBJ1-5, with no clear D. V lost 0 bases and J lost 0, with 16 bases in between. CDR3 size: 18 residues. Germline V gene data show CDR1 as SGHDT and CDR2 as YYEEEE. CDR3 DNA sequence: TGTGCCAGCAGCTTGGCTCTTGGCAAGACTCTTAGCAATCAGCCCCAGCATTTT. Its translation: CASSLALGKTLSNQPQHF. Drawing the rest from reference TRBV5-6 and TRBJ1-5, the complete variable domain is DAGVTQSPTHLIKTRGQQVTLRCSPKSGHDTVSWYQQALGQGPQFIFQYYEEEERQRGNFPDRFSGHQFPNYSSELNVNALLLGDSALYLCASSLALGKTLSNQPQHFGDGTRLSIL.

The chain couples TRBV19 to TRBJ1-4; 9 bases line up with TRBD1. V was pared by 6 bases and J by 3 bases, with 5 bases of the junction left unmatched. The germline V gene has CDR1 LNHDA and CDR2 SQIVND (reference sequence). The CDR3 contains 15 residues. In DNA form, the CDR3 reads TGTGCCAGTAGGGCCGGGGACAGGGCTAATGAAAAACTGTTTTTT. Its translation is CASRAGDRANEKLFF.

The CDR3 coding sequence is TGTGCCAGCAGTCCCTGGGACGTAGAATACCAAGAGACCCAGTACTTC. This gives the protein CASSPWDVEYQETQYF. V gene TRBV28 combines with J gene TRBJ2-5; the D call may be TRBD1 or TRBD2 (5 bases each). The V and J ends lost 5 bases and 0 bases respectively, with 16 bases between them. CDR3 length: 16 residues. Germline-derived CDR1 and CDR2 are MDHEN and SYDVKM.

The genes are TRBV19 and TRBJ2-2; 9 bases line up with TRBD1. Germline CDR1 is LNHDA and CDR2 is SQIVND (reference sequence). CDR3 length: 15 residues. CDR3 amino acids: CAVRGGQGNTGELFF. Written as DNA, the CDR3 is TGTGCAGTAAGGGGGGGACAGGGGAACACCGGGGAGCTGTTTTTT.

The chain uses TRBV5-1 and TRBJ1-5; the match to TRBD1 covers 7 bases. Per the germline V gene, CDR1 is SGHRS and CDR2 is YFSETQ. V was pared by 0 bases and J by 8 bases, with 5 bases of the junction left unmatched. The length of the CDR3 is 14 residues. The CDR3 region has the DNA TGCGCCAGCAGCTTGGGAGGAGGGGGCGAGCCCCAGCATTTT. This codes for CASSLGGGGEPQHF.

The chain carries TRBV19 and TRBJ2-2, with D hard to call. Trimming stripped 5 bases from V and 2 bases from J, with 9 bases between. This CDR3 has 14 residues. Germline CDR1 LNHDA, CDR2 SQIVND (reference sequence). The chain's CDR3 is CASSSHVNTGELFF. The CDR3 nucleotides read TGTGCCAGTAGTTCTCACGTCAACACCGGGGAGCTGTTTTTT.

The V call is TRBV28, the J call TRBJ1-5; no definite D call. The CDR3 consists of 15 residues. Deletions cut 3 bases from V and 3 bases from J, with 12 bases between. CDR1 is MDHEN, CDR2 SYDVKM, per germline. The CDR3 loop reads CASSFAARNNQPQHF. The CDR3 DNA follows: TGTGCCAGCAGTTTCGCGGCCAGAAACAATCAGCCCCAGCATTTT.